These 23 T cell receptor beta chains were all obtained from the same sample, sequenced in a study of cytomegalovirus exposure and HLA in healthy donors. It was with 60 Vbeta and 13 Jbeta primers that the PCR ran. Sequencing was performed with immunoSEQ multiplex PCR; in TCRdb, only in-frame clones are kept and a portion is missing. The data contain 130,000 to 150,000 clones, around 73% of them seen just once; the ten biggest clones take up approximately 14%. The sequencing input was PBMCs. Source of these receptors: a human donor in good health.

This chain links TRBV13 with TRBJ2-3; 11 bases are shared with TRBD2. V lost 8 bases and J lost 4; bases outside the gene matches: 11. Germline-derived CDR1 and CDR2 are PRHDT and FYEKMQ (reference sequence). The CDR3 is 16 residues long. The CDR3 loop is CASAGLAGGRADTQYF. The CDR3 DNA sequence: TGTGCCAGCGCGGGGCTAGCGGGGGGCCGTGCAGATACGCAGTATTTT.

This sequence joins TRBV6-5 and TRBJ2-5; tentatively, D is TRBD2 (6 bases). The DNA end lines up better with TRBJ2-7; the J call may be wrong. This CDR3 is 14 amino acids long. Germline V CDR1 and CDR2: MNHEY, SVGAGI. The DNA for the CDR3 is TGTGCCAGCAGTTACGGTGCGGGGACCTACGAGCAGTACTTC. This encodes CASSYGAGTYEQYF.

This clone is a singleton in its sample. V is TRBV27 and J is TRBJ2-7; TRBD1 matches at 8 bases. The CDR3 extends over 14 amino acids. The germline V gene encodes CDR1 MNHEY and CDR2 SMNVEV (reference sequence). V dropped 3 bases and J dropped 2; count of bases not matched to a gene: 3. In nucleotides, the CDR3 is TGTGCCAGCAGTTTCGACAGGGGCCCCTACGAGCAGTACTTC. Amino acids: CASSFDRGPYEQYF.

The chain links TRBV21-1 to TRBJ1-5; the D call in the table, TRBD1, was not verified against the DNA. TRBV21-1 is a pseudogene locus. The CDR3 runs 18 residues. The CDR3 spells CASTKAGRQNNSNQPQHF. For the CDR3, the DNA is TGTGCCAGCACCAAGGCTGGGCGACAGAACAATAGCAATCAGCCCCAGCATTTT.

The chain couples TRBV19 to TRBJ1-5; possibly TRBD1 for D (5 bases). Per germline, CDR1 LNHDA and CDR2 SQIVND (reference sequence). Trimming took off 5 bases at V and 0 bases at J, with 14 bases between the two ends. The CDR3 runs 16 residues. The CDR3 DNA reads TGTGCCAGTAGTCTCCGGCGGGGGGATAGCAATCAGCCCCAGCATTTT. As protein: CASSLRRGDSNQPQHF.

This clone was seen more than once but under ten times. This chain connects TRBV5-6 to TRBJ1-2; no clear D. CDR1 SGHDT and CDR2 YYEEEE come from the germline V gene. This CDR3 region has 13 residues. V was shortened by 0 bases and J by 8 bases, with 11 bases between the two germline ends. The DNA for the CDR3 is TGTGCCAGCAGCTTGGGTCCTACGAGGGGCTACACCTTC. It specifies CASSLGPTRGYTF.

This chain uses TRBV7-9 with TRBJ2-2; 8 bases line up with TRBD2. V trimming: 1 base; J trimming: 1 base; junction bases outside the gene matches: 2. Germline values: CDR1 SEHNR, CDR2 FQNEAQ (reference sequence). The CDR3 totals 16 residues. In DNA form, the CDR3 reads TGTGCCAGCAGCTTAGGGCTAGCGGGGAACACCGGGGAGCTGTTTTTT. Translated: CASSLGLAGNTGELFF.

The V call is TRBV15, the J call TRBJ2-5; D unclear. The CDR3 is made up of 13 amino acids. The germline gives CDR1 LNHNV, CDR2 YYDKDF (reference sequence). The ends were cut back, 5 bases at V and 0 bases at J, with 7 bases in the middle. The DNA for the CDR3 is TGTGCCACCAGCCCACTGTACCAAGAGACCCAGTACTTC. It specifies CATSPLYQETQYF.

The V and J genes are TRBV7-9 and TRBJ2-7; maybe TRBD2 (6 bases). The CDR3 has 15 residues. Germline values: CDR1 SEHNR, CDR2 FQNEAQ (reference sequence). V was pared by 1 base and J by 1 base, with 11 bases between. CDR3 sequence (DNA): TGTGCCAGCAGCTTAGTTGATAGCGGATCCTACGAGCAGTACTTC. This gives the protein CASSLVDSGSYEQYF.

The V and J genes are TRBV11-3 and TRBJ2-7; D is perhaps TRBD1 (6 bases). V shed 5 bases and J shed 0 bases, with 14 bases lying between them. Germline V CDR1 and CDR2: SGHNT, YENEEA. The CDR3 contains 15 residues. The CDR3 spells CASSPYRDTSYEQYF. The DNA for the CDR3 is TGTGCCAGCAGCCCATACCGGGACACCTCCTACGAGCAGTACTTC.

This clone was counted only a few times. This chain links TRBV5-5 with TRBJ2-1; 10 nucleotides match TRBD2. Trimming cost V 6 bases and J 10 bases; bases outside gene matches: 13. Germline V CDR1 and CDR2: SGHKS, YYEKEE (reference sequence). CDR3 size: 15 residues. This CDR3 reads CASKIHVLAGIEQFF. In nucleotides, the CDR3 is TGTGCCAGCAAAATCCACGTACTAGCGGGAATAGAGCAGTTCTTC.

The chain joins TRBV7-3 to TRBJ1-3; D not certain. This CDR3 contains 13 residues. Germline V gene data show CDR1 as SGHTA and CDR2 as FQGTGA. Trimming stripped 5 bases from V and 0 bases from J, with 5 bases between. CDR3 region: CASSPGSGNTIYF. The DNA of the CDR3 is TGTGCCAGCAGCCCGGGCTCTGGAAACACCATATATTTT.

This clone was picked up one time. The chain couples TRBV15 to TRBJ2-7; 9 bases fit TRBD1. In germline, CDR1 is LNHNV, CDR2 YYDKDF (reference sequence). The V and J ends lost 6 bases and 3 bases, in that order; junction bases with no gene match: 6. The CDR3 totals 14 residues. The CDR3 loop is CATSRDRAYYEQYF. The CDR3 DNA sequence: TGTGCCACCAGTAGGGACAGGGCATACTACGAGCAGTACTTC.

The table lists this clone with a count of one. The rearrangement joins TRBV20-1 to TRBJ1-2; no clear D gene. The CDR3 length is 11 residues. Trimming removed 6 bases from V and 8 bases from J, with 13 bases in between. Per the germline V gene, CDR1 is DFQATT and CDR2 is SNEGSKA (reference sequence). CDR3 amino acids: CSAAEARGYTF. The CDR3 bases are TGCAGTGCGGCCGAAGCTAGAGGCTACACCTTC.

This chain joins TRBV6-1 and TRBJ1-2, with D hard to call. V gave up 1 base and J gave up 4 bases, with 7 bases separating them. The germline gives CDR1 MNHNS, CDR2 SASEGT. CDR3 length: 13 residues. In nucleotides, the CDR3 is TGTGCCAGCAGTGAAGGGAGCAGCTATGGCTACACCTTC. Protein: CASSEGSSYGYTF.

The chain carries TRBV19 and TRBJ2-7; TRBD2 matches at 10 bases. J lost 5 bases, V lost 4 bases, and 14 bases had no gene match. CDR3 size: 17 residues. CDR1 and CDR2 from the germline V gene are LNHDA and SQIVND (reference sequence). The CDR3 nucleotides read TGTGCCAGTAGTACCGGAATTGGGAGGCTAGCGGGAGACGAGCAGTACTTC. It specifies CASSTGIGRLAGDEQYF.

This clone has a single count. CDR3 protein: CASSPGAVYGYTF. The CDR3 DNA follows: TGTGCCAGCAGCCCAGGGGCGGTCTATGGCTACACCTTC. This chain uses TRBV25-1 with TRBJ1-2; D might be TRBD1 (6 bases). The CDR3 spans 13 residues. The ends were cut back, 6 bases at V and 4 bases at J, with 12 bases in the middle. Germline V gives CDR1 MGHDK, CDR2 SYGVNS.

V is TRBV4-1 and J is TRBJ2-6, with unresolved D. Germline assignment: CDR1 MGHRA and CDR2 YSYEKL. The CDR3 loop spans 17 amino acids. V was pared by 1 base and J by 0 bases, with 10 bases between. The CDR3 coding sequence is TGCGCCAGCAGCCAAGGTAGCCAACTCTCTGGGGCCAACGTCCTGACTTTC. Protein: CASSQGSQLSGANVLTF.

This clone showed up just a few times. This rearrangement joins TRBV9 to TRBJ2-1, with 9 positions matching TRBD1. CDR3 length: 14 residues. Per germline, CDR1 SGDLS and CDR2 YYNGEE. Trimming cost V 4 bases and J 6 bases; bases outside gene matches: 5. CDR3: CASSLQTGGNEQFF. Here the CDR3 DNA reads TGTGCCAGCAGCCTCCAGACAGGGGGCAATGAGCAGTTCTTC. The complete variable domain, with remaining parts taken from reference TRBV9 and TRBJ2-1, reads DSGVTQTPKHLITATGQRVTLRCSPRSGDLSVYWYQQSLDQGLQFLIQYYNGEERAKGNILERFSAQQFPDLHSELNLSSLELGDSALYFCASSLQTGGNEQFFGPGTRLTVL.

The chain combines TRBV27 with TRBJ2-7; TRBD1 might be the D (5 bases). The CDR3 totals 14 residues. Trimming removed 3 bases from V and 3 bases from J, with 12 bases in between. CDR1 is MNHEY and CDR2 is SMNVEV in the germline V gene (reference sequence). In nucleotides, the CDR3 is TGTGCCAGCAGTTTCGGGCAGGGAAGCTACGAGCAGTACTTC. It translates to CASSFGQGSYEQYF.

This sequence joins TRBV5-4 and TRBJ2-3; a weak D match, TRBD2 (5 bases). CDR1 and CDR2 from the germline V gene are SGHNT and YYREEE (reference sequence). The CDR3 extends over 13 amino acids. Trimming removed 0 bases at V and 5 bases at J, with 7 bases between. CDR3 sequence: CASSLAGVDTQYF. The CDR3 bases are TGTGCCAGCAGCTTGGCCGGGGTAGATACGCAGTATTTT. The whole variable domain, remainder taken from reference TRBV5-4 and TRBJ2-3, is ETGVTQSPTHLIKTRGQQVTLRCSSQSGHNTVSWYQQALGQGPQFIFQYYREEENGRGNFPPRFSGLQFPNYSSELNVNALELDDSALYLCASSLAGVDTQYFGPGTRLTVL.

This CDR3 is CASSSGPLTDTQYF. In nucleotides, the CDR3 is TGTGCCAGCAGTAGCGGACCCCTCACAGATACGCAGTATTTT. The rearrangement joins TRBV28 to TRBJ2-3, with D tentatively TRBD2 (5 bases). Germline assignment: CDR1 MDHEN and CDR2 SYDVKM. This CDR3 is built from 14 residues. V dropped 5 bases and J dropped 2 bases, with 11 bases sitting between them.

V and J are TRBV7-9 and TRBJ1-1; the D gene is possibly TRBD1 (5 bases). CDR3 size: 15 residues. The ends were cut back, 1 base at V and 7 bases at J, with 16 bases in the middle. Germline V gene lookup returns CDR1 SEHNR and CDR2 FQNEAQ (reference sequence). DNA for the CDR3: TGTGCCAGCAGCTTAGTCCAGGGTGGATATGGTGAAGCTTTCTTT. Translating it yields CASSLVQGGYGEAFF.